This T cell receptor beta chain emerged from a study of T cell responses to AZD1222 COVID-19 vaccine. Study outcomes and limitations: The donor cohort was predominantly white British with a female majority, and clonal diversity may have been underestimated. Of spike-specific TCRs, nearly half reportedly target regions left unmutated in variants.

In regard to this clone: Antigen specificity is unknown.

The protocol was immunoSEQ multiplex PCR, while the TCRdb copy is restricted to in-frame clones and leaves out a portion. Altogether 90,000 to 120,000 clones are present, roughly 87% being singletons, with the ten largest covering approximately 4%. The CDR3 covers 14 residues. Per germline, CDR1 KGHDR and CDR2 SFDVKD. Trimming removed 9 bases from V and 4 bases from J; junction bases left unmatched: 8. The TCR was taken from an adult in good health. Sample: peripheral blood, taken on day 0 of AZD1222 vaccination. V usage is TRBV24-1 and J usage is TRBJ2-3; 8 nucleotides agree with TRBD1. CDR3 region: CATSDRGASDTQYF. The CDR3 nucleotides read TGTGCCACCTCAGACAGGGGAGCGTCAGATACGCAGTATTTT.